This T cell receptor (beta chain) was observed in a study of shared clonotypes between healthy human individuals. Assay used: immunoSEQ multiplex PCR; TCRdb lists only in-frame clones, some missing. This sample yields about 2.2 million clones, of which around 95% are seen a single time; over 1.5% belongs to the top ten. The CDR3 extends over 15 amino acids. Trimming removed 5 bases from V and 4 bases from J, with 19 bases in between. The germline gives CDR1 SGHRS, CDR2 YFSETQ. In the naive CD8 group, cells lacked CD45RO and were positively selected for CCR7, so terminally differentiated effector memory CD45RA+ cells were left out.

The chain uses TRBV5-1 and TRBJ2-7; perhaps TRBD2 as D (5 bases). The specimen was naive CD8+ T cells from PBMCs. The clonotype originates from a man aged 18 to 30 in good health. Some clones in this sample may be carry-over from other donors' samples. CDR3 nucleotides: TGCGCCAGCAGTACAGCGGACCATATAATTTACGAGCAGTACTTC. Translated: CASSTADHIIYEQYF.